Listed below are T cell receptor beta chains from one sample, sequenced in a study of CD8 T cells in Susac syndrome. Each CDR3 protein gets one entry after TCRdb re-called the immunoSEQ multiplex PCR reads with MiXCR. The sample has 80,000 to 90,000 distinct CDR3 sequences, 90% to 95% seen once. Sequencing input: CD8+ T cells from PBMCs. These receptors were collected from a human donor in good health. CDR3s include the opening cysteine and the closing phenylalanine or tryptophan. The order of the fields is D gene, J gene, clone size, V gene, CDR3 protein, CDR3 DNA. A D gene is named only where the DNA matches it firmly. Only some rows state a clone size, as once, few, many or a class for expanded clones.

TRBD2 | TRBJ2-1 | NA | TRBV5-1 | CASSLLTSGNSWDEQFF | TGCGCCAGCAGCTTGCTGACTAGCGGGAACTCTTGGGATGAGCAGTTCTTC
NA | TRBJ2-1 | NA | TRBV24-1 | CATQPSGDVGEQFF | TGTGCCACCCAGCCCTCCGGGGACGTCGGAGAGCAGTTCTTC
NA | TRBJ2-2 | NA | TRBV3-1 | CASSLQTTNTGELFF | TGTGCCAGCAGCCTGCAGACCACGAACACCGGGGAGCTGTTTTTT
NA | TRBJ2-7 | NA | TRBV15 | CATSGRESYEQYF | TGTGCCACCAGCGGCCGGGAATCCTACGAGCAGTACTTC
NA | TRBJ2-7 | NA | TRBV4-1 | CASSQGEGAYEQYF | TGCGCCAGCAGCCAAGGAGAGGGTGCCTACGAGCAGTACTTC
NA | TRBJ1-1 | NA | TRBV6-5 | CASSYSSHELWNTEAFF | TGTGCCAGCAGTTACTCGAGCCATGAACTGTGGAACACTGAAGCTTTCTTT
NA | TRBJ2-7 | NA | TRBV7-9 | CASSSWVYEQYF | TGTGCCAGCAGCAGTTGGGTCTACGAGCAGTACTTC
NA | TRBJ1-1 | NA | TRBV11-2 | CASSLGGGDEAFF | TGTGCCAGCAGCTTAGGAGGAGGGGATGAAGCTTTCTTT
TRBD1 | TRBJ2-1 | NA | TRBV7-9 | CASSPTRGQGRSYNEQFF | TGTGCCAGCAGCCCGACGAGAGGACAGGGCCGCTCCTACAATGAGCAGTTCTTC
NA | TRBJ1-6 | NA | TRBV5-1 | CASSLEGASSYNSPLHF | TGCGCCAGCAGCTTGGAGGGTGCTAGCTCCTATAATTCACCCCTCCACTTT
NA | TRBJ1-1 | NA | TRBV27 | CASSLARRFHEAFF | TGTGCCAGCAGTTTGGCCAGGCGGTTCCATGAAGCTTTCTTT
NA | TRBJ2-7 | NA | TRBV7-9 | CADARADGSHEQYF | TGTGCCGATGCGAGGGCAGACGGGAGCCACGAGCAGTACTTC
NA | TRBJ1-2 | NA | TRBV5-6 | CASSYTEEGGYTF | TGTGCCAGCAGCTACACAGAGGAGGGTGGCTACACCTTC
TRBD2 | TRBJ2-5 | NA | TRBV12-3/TRBV12-4 | CASSTGLAPAAQYF | TGTGCCAGCAGTACCGGACTAGCGCCCGCTGCCCAGTACTTC
TRBD2 | TRBJ2-2 | NA | TRBV6-2/TRBV6-3 | CASSLAGQYTGELFF | TGTGCCAGCAGCCTAGCGGGACAGTACACCGGGGAGCTGTTTTTT
NA | TRBJ1-2 | few | TRBV11-1 | CASSQDSNYGYTF | TGTGCCAGCAGCCAGGACAGCAACTATGGCTACACCTTC
NA | TRBJ1-2 | NA | TRBV5-1 | CASSLDAGLGYTF | TGCGCCAGCAGCTTGGATGCAGGGCTCGGCTACACCTTC
TRBD1 | TRBJ1-5 | NA | TRBV5-8 | CASSETGDRNQPQHF | TGTGCCAGCAGCGAGACAGGGGATCGCAATCAGCCCCAGCATTTT
TRBD1 | TRBJ2-7 | NA | TRBV20-1 | CSARDKDRETYEQYF | TGCAGTGCTAGAGATAAGGACAGGGAAACTTACGAGCAGTACTTC
TRBD2 | TRBJ2-2 | NA | TRBV5-6 | CASSRLAEGELFF | TGTGCCAGCAGCAGACTAGCAGAGGGGGAGCTGTTTTTT
NA | TRBJ2-3 | NA | TRBV7-9 | CASRPLWVDTQYF | TGTGCCAGCAGACCCCTCTGGGTAGATACGCAGTATTTT
TRBD1 | TRBJ2-7 | NA | TRBV29-1 | CSVVGGQNYEQYF | TGCAGCGTTGTAGGGGGCCAGAACTACGAGCAGTACTTC
NA | TRBJ2-7 | NA | TRBV4-1 | CASSQDEGSYEQYF | TGCGCCAGCAGCCAAGACGAAGGCTCCTACGAGCAGTACTTC
NA | TRBJ1-2 | once | TRBV14 | CASSRGTEMGYGYTF | TGTGCCAGCAGCCGCGGGACGGAAATGGGCTATGGCTACACCTTC
TRBD1 | TRBJ1-1 | NA | TRBV27 | CASSLDRGITEAFF | TGTGCCAGCAGTTTAGACAGGGGAATTACTGAAGCTTTCTTT
NA | TRBJ2-7 | NA | TRBV20-1 | CSARGPGPSSYEQYF | TGCAGTGCTAGAGGTCCAGGGCCGAGCTCCTACGAGCAGTACTTC
NA | TRBJ2-7 | NA | TRBV6-1 | CASSATAEQYF | TGTGCCAGCAGTGCAACAGCCGAGCAGTACTTC
TRBD1 | TRBJ1-1 | NA | TRBV7-9 | CASTLTGARNTEAFF | TGTGCCAGCACCTTGACAGGGGCTCGGAACACTGAAGCTTTCTTT
NA | TRBJ1-2 | NA | TRBV14 | CASSQIQSYGYTF | TGTGCCAGCAGCCAAATACAGTCTTATGGCTACACCTTC
TRBD2 | TRBJ2-7 | NA | TRBV29-1 | CSIAAGTSNYEQYF | TGCAGCATAGCCGCCGGGACTAGTAACTACGAGCAGTACTTC
NA | TRBJ1-1 | NA | TRBV6-5 | CASSYLERFTEAFF | TGTGCCAGCAGTTACCTGGAGAGATTCACTGAAGCTTTCTTT
NA | TRBJ2-1 | NA | TRBV6-4 | CASSDGGSGSNEQFF | TGTGCCAGCAGTGACGGGGGGTCCGGGTCCAATGAGCAGTTCTTC
TRBD2 | TRBJ2-7 | NA | TRBV7-9 | CASSPWTSGGYEQYF | TGTGCCAGCAGCCCTTGGACTAGCGGGGGCTACGAGCAGTACTTC
NA | TRBJ1-2 | NA | TRBV10-3 | CAISEEGLRGDPYTF | TGTGCCATCAGTGAGGAGGGCCTTCGGGGGGATCCCTACACCTTC
NA | TRBJ1-2 | NA | TRBV6-5 | CASMRGSFGAGYTF | TGTGCCAGTATGCGGGGCTCGTTTGGGGCTGGCTACACCTTC
NA | TRBJ1-1 | once | TRBV5-1 | CVSSLGLTVNTEAFF | TGCGTCAGCAGCTTGGGACTGACTGTGAACACTGAAGCTTTCTTT
NA | TRBJ1-5 | NA | TRBV12-3/TRBV12-4 | CASSFQGLNQPQHF | TGTGCCAGCAGTTTTCAGGGCCTCAATCAGCCCCAGCATTTT
TRBD1 | TRBJ2-7 | NA | TRBV29-1 | CSVEGTGSTYEQYF | TGCAGCGTTGAAGGGACAGGGTCGACCTACGAGCAGTACTTC
TRBD1 | TRBJ2-7 | NA | TRBV28 | CASSPVGQGVEQYF | TGTGCCAGCAGTCCTGTGGGACAGGGGGTTGAGCAGTACTTC
NA | TRBJ1-3 | NA | TRBV13 | CASSSINSSGNTIYF | TGTGCCAGCAGCTCAATTAACAGCTCTGGAAACACCATATATTTT
NA | TRBJ1-1 | NA | TRBV5-1 | CASSLASETHEAFF | TGCGCCAGCAGCTTGGCCTCCGAGACACATGAAGCTTTCTTT
NA | TRBJ1-2 | NA | TRBV12-5 | CASGLGQYGYTF | TGTGCTAGTGGCCTTGGACAGTATGGCTACACCTTC